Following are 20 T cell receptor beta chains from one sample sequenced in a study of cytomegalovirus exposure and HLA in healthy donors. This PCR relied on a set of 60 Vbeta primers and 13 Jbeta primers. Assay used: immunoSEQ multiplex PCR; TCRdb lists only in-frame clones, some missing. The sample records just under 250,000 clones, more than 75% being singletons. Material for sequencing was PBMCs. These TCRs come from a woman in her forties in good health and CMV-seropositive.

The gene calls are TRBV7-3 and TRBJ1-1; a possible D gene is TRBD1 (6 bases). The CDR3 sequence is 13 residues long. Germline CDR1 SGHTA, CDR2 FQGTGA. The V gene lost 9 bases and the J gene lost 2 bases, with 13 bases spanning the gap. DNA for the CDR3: TGTGCCAGTGGGACATCCCCCAACACTGAAGCTTTCTTT. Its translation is CASGTSPNTEAFF.

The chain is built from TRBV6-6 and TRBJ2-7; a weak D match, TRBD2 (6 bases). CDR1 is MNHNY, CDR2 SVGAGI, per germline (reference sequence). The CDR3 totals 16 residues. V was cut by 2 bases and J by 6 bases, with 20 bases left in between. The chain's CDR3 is CASSYRTGDTGGEQYF. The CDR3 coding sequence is TGTGCCAGCAGTTACAGAACGGGGGATACCGGTGGCGAGCAGTACTTC.

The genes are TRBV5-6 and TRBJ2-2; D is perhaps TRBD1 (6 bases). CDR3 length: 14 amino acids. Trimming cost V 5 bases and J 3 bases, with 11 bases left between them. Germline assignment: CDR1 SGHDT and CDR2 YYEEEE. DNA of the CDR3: TGTGCCAGCAGGGATACAGGGTACACCGGGGAGCTGTTTTTT. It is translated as CASRDTGYTGELFF.

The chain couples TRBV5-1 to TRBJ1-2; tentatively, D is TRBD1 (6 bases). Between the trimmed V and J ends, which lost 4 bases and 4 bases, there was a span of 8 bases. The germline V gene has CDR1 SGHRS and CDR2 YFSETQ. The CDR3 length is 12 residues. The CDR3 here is CASSTDSYGYTF. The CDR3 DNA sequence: TGCGCCAGCAGCACGGACAGCTATGGCTACACCTTC.

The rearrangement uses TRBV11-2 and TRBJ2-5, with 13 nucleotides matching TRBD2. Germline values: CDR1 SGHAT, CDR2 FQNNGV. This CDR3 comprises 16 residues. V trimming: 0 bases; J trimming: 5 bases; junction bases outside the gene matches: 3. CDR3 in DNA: TGTGCCAGCAGCTTAGAGGGACTAGCGGGAAGGGAGACCCAGTACTTC. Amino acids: CASSLEGLAGRETQYF.

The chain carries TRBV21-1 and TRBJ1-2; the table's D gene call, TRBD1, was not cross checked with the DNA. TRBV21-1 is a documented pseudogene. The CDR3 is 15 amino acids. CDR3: CASSTGQGVNYGYTF. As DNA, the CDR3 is TGTGCCAGCAGCACTGGACAGGGGGTAAACTATGGCTACACCTTC.

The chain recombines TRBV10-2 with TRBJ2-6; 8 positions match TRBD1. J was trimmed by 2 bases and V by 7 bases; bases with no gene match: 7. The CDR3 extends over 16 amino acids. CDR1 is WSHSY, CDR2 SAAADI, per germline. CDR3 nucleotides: TGCGCCAGCACCGACAGGACAGGGACTGGGGCCAACGTCCTGACTTTC. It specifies CASTDRTGTGANVLTF.

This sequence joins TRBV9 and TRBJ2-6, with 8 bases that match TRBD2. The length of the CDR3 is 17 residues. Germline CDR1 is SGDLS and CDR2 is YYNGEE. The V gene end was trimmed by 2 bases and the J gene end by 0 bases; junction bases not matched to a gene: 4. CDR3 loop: CASSVVAGSSGANVLTF. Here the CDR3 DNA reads TGTGCCAGCAGCGTGGTAGCGGGAAGCTCTGGGGCCAACGTCCTGACTTTC.

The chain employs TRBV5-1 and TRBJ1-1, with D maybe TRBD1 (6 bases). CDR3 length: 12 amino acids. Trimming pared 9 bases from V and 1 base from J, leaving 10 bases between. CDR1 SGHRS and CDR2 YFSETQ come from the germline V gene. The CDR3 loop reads CATSTGNTEAFF. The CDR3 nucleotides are TGCGCCACTTCGACAGGGAACACTGAAGCTTTCTTT.

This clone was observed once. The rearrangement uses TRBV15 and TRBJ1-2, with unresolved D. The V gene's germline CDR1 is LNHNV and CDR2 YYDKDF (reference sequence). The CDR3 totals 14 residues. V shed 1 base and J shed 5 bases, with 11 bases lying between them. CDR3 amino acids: CATSRGEEGYGYTF. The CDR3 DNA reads TGTGCCACCAGCAGAGGCGAAGAGGGTTATGGCTACACCTTC.

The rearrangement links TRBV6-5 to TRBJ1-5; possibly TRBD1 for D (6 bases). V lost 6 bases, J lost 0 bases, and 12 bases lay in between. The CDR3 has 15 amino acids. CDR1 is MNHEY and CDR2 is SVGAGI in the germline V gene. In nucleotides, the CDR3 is TGTGCCAGCAGACCAGGGGTTTCTAGCAATCAGCCCCAGCATTTT. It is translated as CASRPGVSSNQPQHF.

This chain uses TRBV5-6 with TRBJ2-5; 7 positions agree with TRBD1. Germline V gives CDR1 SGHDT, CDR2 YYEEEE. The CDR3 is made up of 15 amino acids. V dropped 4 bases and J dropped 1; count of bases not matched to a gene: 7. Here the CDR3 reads CASSIKWTGQETQYF. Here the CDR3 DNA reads TGTGCCAGCAGCATTAAATGGACAGGCCAAGAGACCCAGTACTTC.

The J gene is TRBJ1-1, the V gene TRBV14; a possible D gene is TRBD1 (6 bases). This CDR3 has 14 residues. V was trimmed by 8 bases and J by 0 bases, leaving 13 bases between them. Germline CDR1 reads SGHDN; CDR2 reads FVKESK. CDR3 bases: TGTGCCAGCCGACAGGCCGCCCTGAACACTGAAGCTTTCTTT. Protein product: CASRQAALNTEAFF.

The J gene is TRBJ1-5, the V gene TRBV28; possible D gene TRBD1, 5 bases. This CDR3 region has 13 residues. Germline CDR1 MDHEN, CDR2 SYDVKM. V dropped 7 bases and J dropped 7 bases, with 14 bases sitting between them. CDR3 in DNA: TGTGCCAGCAAACAAGACAGTGGACAGCCCCAGCATTTT. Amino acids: CASKQDSGQPQHF.

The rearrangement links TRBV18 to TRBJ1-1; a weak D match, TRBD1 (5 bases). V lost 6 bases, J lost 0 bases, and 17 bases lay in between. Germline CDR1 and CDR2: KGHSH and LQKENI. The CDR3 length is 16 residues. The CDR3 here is CASSHTSRAMNTEAFF. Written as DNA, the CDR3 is TGTGCCAGCTCCCACACGAGCAGGGCTATGAACACTGAAGCTTTCTTT.

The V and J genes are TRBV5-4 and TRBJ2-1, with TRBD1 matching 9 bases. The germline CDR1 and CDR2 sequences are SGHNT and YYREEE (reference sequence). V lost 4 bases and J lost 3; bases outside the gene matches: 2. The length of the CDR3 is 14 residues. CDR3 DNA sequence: TGTGCCAGCAGCCCGGACAGGGGCTACAATGAGCAGTTCTTC. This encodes CASSPDRGYNEQFF. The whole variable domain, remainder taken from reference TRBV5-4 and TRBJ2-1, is ETGVTQSPTHLIKTRGQQVTLRCSSQSGHNTVSWYQQALGQGPQFIFQYYREEENGRGNFPPRFSGLQFPNYSSELNVNALELDDSALYLCASSPDRGYNEQFFGPGTRLTVL.

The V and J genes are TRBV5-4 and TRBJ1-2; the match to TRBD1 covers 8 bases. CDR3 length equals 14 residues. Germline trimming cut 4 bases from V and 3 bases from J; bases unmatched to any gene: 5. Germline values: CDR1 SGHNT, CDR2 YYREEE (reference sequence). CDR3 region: CASSQGAPYYGYTF. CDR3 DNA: TGTGCCAGCAGCCAGGGGGCTCCCTACTATGGCTACACCTTC.

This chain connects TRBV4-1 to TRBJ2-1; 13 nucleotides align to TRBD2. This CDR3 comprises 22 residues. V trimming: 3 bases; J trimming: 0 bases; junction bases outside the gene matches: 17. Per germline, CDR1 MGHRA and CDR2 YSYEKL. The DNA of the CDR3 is TGCGCCAGCAGCCAGTTAGCATCCGCGGGACTAGCGGGGCGGAGCTCCTACAATGAGCAGTTCTTC. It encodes CASSQLASAGLAGRSSYNEQFF.

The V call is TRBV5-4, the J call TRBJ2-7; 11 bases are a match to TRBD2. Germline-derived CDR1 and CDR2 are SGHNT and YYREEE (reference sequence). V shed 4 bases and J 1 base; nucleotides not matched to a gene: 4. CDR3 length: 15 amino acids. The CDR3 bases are TGTGCCAGCAGCCCCCGACTAGCGGGATCCTACGAGCAGTACTTC. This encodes CASSPRLAGSYEQYF.

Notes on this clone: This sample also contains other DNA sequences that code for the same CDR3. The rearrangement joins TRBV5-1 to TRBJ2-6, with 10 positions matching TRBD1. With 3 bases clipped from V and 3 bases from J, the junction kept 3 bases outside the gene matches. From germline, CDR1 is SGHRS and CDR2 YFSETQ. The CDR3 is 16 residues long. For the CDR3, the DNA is TGCGCCAGCAGCTCGGGACAGGGGAGTGGGGCCAACGTCCTGACTTTC. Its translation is CASSSGQGSGANVLTF.